Listed here are 9 T cell receptor beta chains from one sample, sequenced in a study of T cells in Graves' hyperthyroidism and ophthalmopathy. What was amplified from RNA transcripts were TCR beta CDR3 regions. TCR CDR3 underwent first-round RT-PCR with the HTBI primer set. MiXCR, applied by TCRdb to the multiplex PCR reads, yields one record per CDR3 protein. The sample yields about 460,000 distinct CDR3 sequences, about 20% seen once. The specimen sequenced was blood. The receptor source for this set is a woman between 65 and 79 years old with Graves' ophthalmopathy.

The rearrangement links TRBV2 to TRBJ2-3, with D possibly being TRBD1 (5 bases). Germline V gene sequence: CDR1 SNHLY, CDR2 FYNNEI. The CDR3 extends over 13 amino acids. Trimming cost V 6 bases and J 6 bases, with 13 bases left between them. CDR3 bases: TGTGCCAGCAGGAGGACATGGTCTGATACGCAGTATTTT. It specifies CASRRTWSDTQYF.

This clonotype was picked up a small number of times. The rearrangement links TRBV28 to TRBJ2-1; D unresolved. V was trimmed by 4 bases and J by 11 bases, leaving 12 bases between them. Germline loops: CDR1 MDHEN, CDR2 SYDVKM. There are 12 residues in the CDR3. Here the CDR3 DNA reads TGTGCCAGCAGTTCTCATCAGTACAAGCAGTTCTTC. It is translated as CASSSHQYKQFF.

Only a few counts were recorded for this clonotype. V and J are TRBV5-5 and TRBJ2-4, with TRBD1 as a possible D gene (5 bases). This CDR3 is 18 amino acids long. Deletions cut 4 bases from V and 1 base from J, with 21 bases between. Germline V gives CDR1 SGHKS, CDR2 YYEKEE (reference sequence). The CDR3 coding sequence is TGTGCCAGCAGCCCGGACACGGAGAGGCGGCCGGCCAAAAACATTCAGTACTTC. Its protein is CASSPDTERRPAKNIQYF.

In its sample, this clonotype was seen a few times. This sequence joins TRBV3-1 and TRBJ1-1; 8 bases fit TRBD1. CDR1 and CDR2 from the germline V gene are LGHDT and YNNKEL (reference sequence). The CDR3 runs to 16 residues. Trimming cost V 7 bases and J 3 bases; bases outside gene matches: 13. In DNA form, the CDR3 reads TGTGCCAGCACTACCCTTTCCGGGACAGGTCACACTGAAGCTTTCTTT. Translating it yields CASTTLSGTGHTEAFF.

The chain links TRBV7-9 to TRBJ2-2; D tentatively reads TRBD1 or TRBD2 (6 bases each). CDR1 and CDR2 from the germline V gene are SEHNR and FQNEAQ (reference sequence). This CDR3 spans 14 amino acids. V was clipped by 7 bases and J by 5 bases, with 14 bases between them. The CDR3 bases are TGTGCCAGCACCGCTGGGGGGCGAACCGGGGAGCTGTTTTTT. It translates to CASTAGGRTGELFF.

On this clonotype: This sequence may be a read error, since a much larger clone differs from it by one base. This chain links TRBV30 with TRBJ2-5; D is ambiguous. Trimming pared 2 bases from V and 1 base from J, leaving 11 bases between. Germline V gene lookup returns CDR1 GTSNPN and CDR2 SVGIG (reference sequence). The CDR3 sequence is 14 residues long. The CDR3, as DNA: TGTGCCTGGAGTCACGGCGGTGGCCAAGAGACCCAGTACTTC. This sequence encodes CAWSHGGGQETQYF.

This clonotype was counted ten times or more. The V and J genes are TRBV7-9 and TRBJ2-7, with D unclear. Germline V gene lookup returns CDR1 SEHNR and CDR2 FQNEAQ (reference sequence). The V gene lost 1 base and the J gene lost 5 bases, with 3 bases spanning the gap. This CDR3 contains 11 residues. The DNA for the CDR3 is TGTGCCAGCAGCTTAGTTCACGAGCAGTACTTC. Protein sequence: CASSLVHEQYF.

The chain couples TRBV20-1 to TRBJ2-1; possible D gene TRBD2, 6 bases. The CDR3 has 16 amino acids. Trimming cost V 3 bases and J 0 bases, with 15 bases left between them. Germline loops: CDR1 DFQATT, CDR2 SNEGSKA (reference sequence). The CDR3 DNA reads as TGCAGTGCTAGTAACATAGCGGAAAGCTCCTACAATGAGCAGTTCTTC. This codes for CSASNIAESSYNEQFF.

This chain joins TRBV5-6 and TRBJ2-2; weak D call: TRBD2 (5 bases). V was pared by 2 bases and J by 3 bases, with 17 bases between. There are 17 residues in the CDR3. CDR1 and CDR2 from the germline V gene are SGHDT and YYEEEE. For the CDR3, the DNA is TGTGCCAGCAGCTTTCGGAGGACCCAACCCCACACCGGGGAGCTGTTTTTT. It codes for CASSFRRTQPHTGELFF.